This T cell receptor (beta chain) was captured in a study of early T cells in non-severe SARS-CoV-2 infection. Study overall: It was bulk RNA from unsorted whole blood that was sequenced, and the chains were unpaired. The study's findings and limits: The study's VDJdb matching favored anti-spike CD8 responses and missed private and CD4 specificities.

The TCR library protocol attached unique molecular identifiers to the individual cDNA molecules. TCRdb independently ran MiXCR on the 5' RACE reads; one entry per CDR3 protein. The sample yields tens of thousands of distinct CDR3 sequences, approximately 15% seen once. A word on this clonotype: What it binds is unknown.

The V gene's germline CDR1 is SGHVS and CDR2 FQNEAQ. The CDR3 spans 12 residues. V was pared by 4 bases and J by 2 bases, with 4 bases between. The chain combines TRBV7-8 with TRBJ2-3; D is unclear. This receptor was taken from an adult who was a healthcare worker with PCR-confirmed SARS-CoV-2 infection or an uninfected control (not recorded which). Here the sequenced sample was whole blood, taken at baseline. The CDR3 DNA sequence: TGTGCCAGCAGCTCAGTCACAGATACGCAGTATTTT. Amino acid sequence: CASSSVTDTQYF.